This T cell receptor (beta chain) is from a study of a mutant IDH1 vaccine in newly diagnosed glioma (dated by TCRdb to the early 2020s). In terms of the full investigation: Across visits V03 through V10, patients got a total of eight vaccinations, given in weeks 1, 3, 5, 7, 11, 15, 19 and 23. Vaccination started 4-6 weeks after radiotherapy alone, or was given together with temozolomide cycles in the groups whose treatment included chemotherapy. The roughly 33 treated patients were about 60% male and 37.5% female, with a mean age of approximately 40 years. Prior to enrollment, patients had been given standard therapy consisting of radiotherapy alone, temozolomide alone, or radiochemotherapy with temozolomide, with the combination given to most patients. Peripheral blood was drawn at six visits: V03 (baseline), V05, V07, V10, V12 and V13. For exploratory analyses, longitudinal TCRB deep sequencing was carried out in roughly 23 treated patients wherever samples were available.

This clone was found a few times. Its antigen remains undetermined. No clone much larger than this one lies a single base away; base qualities are absent. This sample's time point label indicates: week 23, last vaccination. Each vaccine dose, consisting of 300 ug of a 20-mer mutant IDH1 peptide in Montanide, was administered subcutaneously with topical imiquimod. Newly diagnosed WHO grade 3 or 4 IDH1-mutant astrocytomas showing loss of nuclear ATRX were present in the donors. The samples were drawn from NOA16, a multicentre, single-arm, open-label phase I trial in Germany that tested a mutant IDH1 peptide vaccine in humans for the first time. Genomic DNA for TCRB sequencing was extracted from EDTA blood using the DNeasy Blood and Tissue Kit. Results and caveats for the whole study, not just this receptor: Across multiple MHC alleles, vaccine-induced immune responses were seen in roughly 93% of patients. Changes in the top peripheral T cell clonotypes picked up by TCRB sequencing did not appear to be linked to pseudoprogression. PBMC samples for TCRB deep sequencing were selected based on availability. The authors stated that sample limitations prevented analyses of patient blood samples from being reproduced.

The library was made by the immunoSEQ multiplex PCR assay. Rearranged TCR beta chain sequences were amplified using the hsTCRB Kit according to the manufacturer's protocol. Sequencing of TCRB libraries was carried out on an Illumina MiSeq. The source study handled its data this way. The kit vendor's proprietary platform handled demultiplexing, trimming and gene mapping. Held by TCRdb, this immuneACCESS table contains in-frame sequences only and omits some clones. Under half of the omission traces to an unresolved V gene where checked; the cause of the rest is unknown. V and J calls and clone size are those listed in that table; D and trimming were worked out from the DNA. Present in this sample are tens of thousands of clones, roughly 85% of which were seen just once. The ten largest account for roughly 2.2% of the sample. This sample comprised PBMCs, obtained from a glioma patient whose treatment included an IDH1 peptide vaccine. The sequence was obtained from a young man with glioma. Some clones in this sample may be carry-over from other donors' samples.

The CDR3 region has the sequence CASSGRDLGDEQYF. The sequence in DNA is TGTGCCAGCAGCGGTAGGGACTTGGGGGACGAGCAGTACTTC. The V and J segments used are TRBV9 and TRBJ2-7, with a weak D call of TRBD2 (6 bases match). CDR1 and CDR2, looked up from the germline V gene, are SGDLS and YYNGEE. Reading from cysteine to phenylalanine, the CDR3 counts 14 amino acids. Only the CDR3 DNA is retained, 42 bases long and in frame from the first base. Trimming costs V 3 bases and J 5 bases, and their ends lie 15 bases apart.